These T cell receptor beta chains were read from a single sample in a study of blood T cell repertoires in COVID-19. Profiled with immunoSEQ multiplex PCR; TCRdb holds only in-frame clones, not every one. The sample lists some 120,000 clones, 55% to 70% occurring once. The sequenced material came from peripheral blood. These receptors were obtained from an older woman with acute or convalescent COVID-19. The CDR3 runs from the conserved cysteine through the conserved F or W. Fields, in order: J gene, clone size, V gene, D gene, CDR3 protein, CDR3 DNA. D genes are given only for firm matches. The size entry is marked missing in some rows and otherwise reads once, few, many or a size class.

>TRBJ2-3|NA|TRBV14|NA
CASSRHEGFTDTQYF
TGTGCCAGCAGCCGCCACGAGGGTTTCACAGATACGCAGTATTTT
>TRBJ2-3|NA|TRBV19|TRBD2
CASTSSGSTDTQYF
TGTGCCAGTACTAGTAGCGGGAGCACAGATACGCAGTATTTT
>TRBJ1-6|NA|TRBV7-2|NA
CASSVTVRPPLHF
TGTGCCAGCAGCGTTACCGTGAGGCCACCCCTCCACTTT
>TRBJ2-7|NA|TRBV2|NA
CASSALVSPYEQYF
TGTGCCAGCAGTGCCCTAGTGAGTCCCTACGAGCAGTACTTC
>TRBJ1-5|NA|TRBV19|NA
CASSIVGDQPQHF
TGTGCCAGTAGTATTGTGGGAGACCAGCCCCAGCATTTT
>TRBJ2-7|NA|TRBV5-4|NA
CASSLGVTNYEQYF
TGTGCCAGCAGCTTGGGGGTGACAAACTACGAGCAGTACTTC
>TRBJ2-7|few|TRBV18|NA
CASSPREEQYF
TGTGCCAGCTCACCCCGAGAGGAGCAGTACTTC
>TRBJ1-4|few|TRBV6-6|NA
CASSYALWGRAEKLFF
TGTGCCAGCAGTTACGCCTTGTGGGGGCGCGCGGAAAAACTGTTTTTT
>TRBJ1-2|NA|TRBV28|TRBD1
CASDRLGTASNYGYTF
TGTGCCAGCGATAGACTCGGGACAGCTTCTAACTATGGCTACACCTTC
>TRBJ1-4|NA|TRBV6-5|NA
CASVGAGDNEKLFF
TGTGCCAGCGTCGGTGCAGGGGATAATGAAAAACTGTTTTTT
>TRBJ2-1|NA|TRBV6-6|NA
CASSRGAVSYNEQFF
TGTGCCAGCAGTCGGGGGGCCGTCTCCTACAATGAGCAGTTCTTC
>TRBJ2-3|NA|TRBV27|TRBD2
CASSRKGSGSIDTQYF
TGTGCCAGCAGTCGAAAAGGTAGCGGGAGCATAGATACGCAGTATTTT
>TRBJ1-4|NA|TRBV7-9|NA
CAGGETNEKLFF
TGTGCCGGGGGGGAGACGAATGAAAAACTGTTTTTT
>TRBJ1-1|NA|TRBV6-5|TRBD1
CASSRYRGMNTEAFF
TGTGCCAGCAGTAGGTACAGGGGGATGAACACTGAAGCTTTCTTT
>TRBJ2-3|NA|TRBV29-1|NA
CSVEGVMRVTDTQYF
TGCAGCGTTGAAGGAGTGATGCGGGTAACAGATACGCAGTATTTT
>TRBJ1-2|NA|TRBV7-8|NA
CASSLAGGGGYTF
TGTGCCAGCAGCTTAGCGGGAGGTGGTGGCTACACCTTC
>TRBJ1-2|NA|TRBV6-5|NA
CASSYVGASNYGYTF
TGTGCCAGCAGTTACGTGGGGGCATCTAACTATGGCTACACCTTC
>TRBJ1-2|few|TRBV5-6|TRBD1
CASRLDDRDYGYTF
TGTGCCAGCAGGCTCGACGACAGGGACTATGGCTACACCTTC
>TRBJ2-1|NA|TRBV7-2|TRBD2
CASSTLAGGPNLYNEQFF
TGTGCCAGCAGCACACTAGCGGGGGGTCCCAACCTTTACAATGAGCAGTTCTTC
>TRBJ1-2|NA|TRBV19|TRBD1
CASSMEKGAGYGYTF
TGTGCCAGTAGTATGGAGAAGGGGGCAGGGTATGGCTACACCTTC
>TRBJ2-1|few|TRBV29-1|TRBD2
CSVDGGSSYNEQFF
TGCAGCGTTGACGGGGGGAGCTCCTACAATGAGCAGTTCTTC
>TRBJ2-7|NA|TRBV2|NA
CASSYLVTYEQYF
TGTGCCAGCAGCTATCTTGTTACCTACGAGCAGTACTTC
>TRBJ1-6|NA|TRBV15|TRBD1
CATTGQGDSPLHF
TGTGCCACCACGGGACAGGGGGATTCACCCCTCCACTTT
>TRBJ2-5|NA|TRBV29-1|TRBD2
CSVDLAGGGETQYF
TGCAGCGTGGACTTAGCGGGAGGAGGGGAGACCCAGTACTTC
>TRBJ1-6|NA|TRBV7-9|NA
CASSLDLRTEYNSPLHF
TGTGCCAGCAGCTTAGATCTTCGAACAGAGTATAATTCACCCCTCCACTTT
>TRBJ1-5|NA|TRBV5-6|NA
CASSLAQADQPQHF
TGTGCCAGCAGCTTGGCTCAGGCCGATCAGCCCCAGCATTTT
>TRBJ2-2|NA|TRBV7-6|NA
CASSVDSAANTGELFF
TGTGCCAGCAGCGTGGACAGTGCTGCGAACACCGGGGAGCTGTTTTTT
>TRBJ2-3|once|TRBV5-5|NA
CASSLDVSSTDTQYF
TGTGCCAGCAGCTTGGATGTATCTTCCACAGATACGCAGTATTTT
>TRBJ1-5|NA|TRBV2|NA
CASSEEAGTNQPQHF
TGTGCCAGCAGTGAAGAGGCAGGGACTAATCAGCCCCAGCATTTT
>TRBJ2-6|many|TRBV28|NA
CAAGTFLSGANVLTF
TGTGCCGCGGGGACCTTCTTGTCTGGGGCCAACGTCCTGACTTTC
>TRBJ1-2|NA|TRBV2|TRBD1
CASSDYDRDYGYTF
TGTGCCAGCAGTGATTACGACAGGGACTATGGCTACACCTTC
>TRBJ2-5|NA|TRBV2|TRBD2
CASKWEGPGETQYF
TGTGCCAGCAAGTGGGAGGGCCCCGGCGAGACCCAGTACTTC
>TRBJ1-6|NA|TRBV3-1/TRBV3-2|TRBD1
CASSQVQGPSSYNSPLHF
TGTGCCAGCAGCCAAGTACAGGGGCCGAGCTCCTATAATTCACCCCTCCACTTT
>TRBJ2-7|NA|TRBV5-1|TRBD1
CASSFPGQGATQYF
TGCGCCAGCAGCTTCCCGGGACAGGGGGCTACGCAGTACTTC
>TRBJ2-5|few|TRBV27|TRBD2
CASSLTSGMYQETQYF
TGTGCCAGCAGCTTGACTAGCGGGATGTACCAAGAGACCCAGTACTTC
>TRBJ2-1|NA|TRBV7-2|TRBD2
CASSLPLSGGLYNEQFF
TGTGCCAGCAGCTTACCCCTTAGCGGGGGGCTCTACAATGAGCAGTTCTTC
>TRBJ1-5|NA|TRBV15|NA
CATSRDGRAQPQHF
TGTGCCACCAGCAGAGATGGCAGGGCTCAGCCCCAGCATTTT
>TRBJ1-4|NA|TRBV21-1|NA
CASSTPRTAPTNEKLFF
TGTGCCAGCAGCACCCCGAGGACAGCCCCAACTAATGAAAAACTGTTTTTT
>TRBJ2-3|few|TRBV5-4|NA
CASSLRTDTQYF
TGTGCCAGCAGCCTCCGCACAGATACGCAGTATTTT
>TRBJ2-7|NA|TRBV19|NA
CASSNSLLAGMDEQYF
TGTGCCAGTAGTAACTCGCTTCTAGCCGGTATGGACGAGCAGTACTTC
>TRBJ2-3|NA|TRBV5-6|TRBD2
CASSYSRTSGSTDTQYF
TGTGCCAGCAGCTATTCAAGGACTAGCGGGAGCACAGATACGCAGTATTTT
>TRBJ1-2|NA|TRBV7-2|TRBD1
CASSFPDRGLYGYTF
TGTGCCAGCAGCTTCCCGGACAGGGGGCTGTATGGCTACACCTTC
>TRBJ2-1|few|TRBV10-3|NA
CAISSSDYNEQFF
TGTGCCATCAGTTCTAGCGACTACAATGAGCAGTTCTTC
>TRBJ2-5|NA|TRBV6-5|NA
CASSYSGAAQETQYF
TGTGCCAGCAGTTACTCAGGAGCGGCGCAAGAGACCCAGTACTTC
>TRBJ2-1|NA|TRBV19|TRBD2
CASRPPGLASSYNEQFF
TGTGCCAGTAGACCCCCCGGACTAGCCAGCTCCTACAATGAGCAGTTCTTC
>TRBJ2-5|once|TRBV4-1|NA
CASSPGTRAGETQYF
TGCGCCAGCAGCCCTGGAACAAGGGCGGGGGAGACCCAGTACTTC
>TRBJ2-3|NA|TRBV6-2/TRBV6-3|TRBD2
CASSKTSGGADTQYF
TGTGCCAGCAGTAAGACTAGCGGGGGGGCAGATACGCAGTATTTT